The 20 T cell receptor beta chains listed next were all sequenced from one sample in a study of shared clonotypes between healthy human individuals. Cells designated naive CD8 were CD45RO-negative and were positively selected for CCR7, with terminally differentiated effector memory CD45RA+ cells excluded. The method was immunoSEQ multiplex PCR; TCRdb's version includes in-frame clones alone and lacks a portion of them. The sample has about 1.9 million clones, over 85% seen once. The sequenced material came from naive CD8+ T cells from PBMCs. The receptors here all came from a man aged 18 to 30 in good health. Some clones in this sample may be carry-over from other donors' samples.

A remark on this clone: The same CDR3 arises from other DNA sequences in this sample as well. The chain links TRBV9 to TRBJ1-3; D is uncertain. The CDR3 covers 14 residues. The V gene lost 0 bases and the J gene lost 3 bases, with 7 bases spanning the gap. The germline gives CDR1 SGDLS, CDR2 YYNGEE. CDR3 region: CASSVGAVGNTIYF. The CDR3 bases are TGTGCCAGCAGCGTAGGGGCAGTTGGAAACACCATATATTTT.

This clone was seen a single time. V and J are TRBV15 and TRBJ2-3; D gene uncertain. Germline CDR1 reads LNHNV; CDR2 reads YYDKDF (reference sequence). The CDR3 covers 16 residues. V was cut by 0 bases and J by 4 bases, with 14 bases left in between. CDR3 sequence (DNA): TGTGCCACCAGCAGAGAAAGGCGCTCAGGCGCAGATACGCAGTATTTT. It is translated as CATSRERRSGADTQYF.

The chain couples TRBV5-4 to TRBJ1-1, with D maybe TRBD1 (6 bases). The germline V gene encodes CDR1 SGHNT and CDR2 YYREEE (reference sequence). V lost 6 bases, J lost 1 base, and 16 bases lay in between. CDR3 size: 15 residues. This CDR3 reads CASTRGGGGNTEAFF. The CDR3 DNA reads TGTGCCAGCACCCGTGGGGGAGGGGGGAACACTGAAGCTTTCTTT. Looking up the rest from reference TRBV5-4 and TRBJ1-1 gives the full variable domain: ETGVTQSPTHLIKTRGQQVTLRCSSQSGHNTVSWYQQALGQGPQFIFQYYREEENGRGNFPPRFSGLQFPNYSSELNVNALELDDSALYLCASTRGGGGNTEAFFGQGTRLTVV.

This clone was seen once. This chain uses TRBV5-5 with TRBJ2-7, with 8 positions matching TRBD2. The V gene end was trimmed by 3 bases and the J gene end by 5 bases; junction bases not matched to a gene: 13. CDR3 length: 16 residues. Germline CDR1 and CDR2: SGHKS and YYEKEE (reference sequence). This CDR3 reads CASSYARLASSNEQYF. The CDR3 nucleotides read TGTGCCAGCAGCTATGCCCGACTAGCGTCGTCCAACGAGCAGTACTTC.

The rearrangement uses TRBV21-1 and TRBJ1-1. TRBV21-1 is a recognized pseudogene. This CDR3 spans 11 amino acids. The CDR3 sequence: CAKTVNTEAFF. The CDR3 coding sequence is TGTGCCAAGACCGTTAACACTGAAGCTTTCTTT.

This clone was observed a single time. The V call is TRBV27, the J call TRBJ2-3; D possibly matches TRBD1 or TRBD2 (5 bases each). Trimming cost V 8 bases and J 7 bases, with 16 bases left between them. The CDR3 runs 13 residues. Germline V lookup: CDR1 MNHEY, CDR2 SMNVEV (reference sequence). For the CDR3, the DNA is TGTGCCAGCGGGACCTCCGGGCTAAATACGCAGTATTTT. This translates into CASGTSGLNTQYF.

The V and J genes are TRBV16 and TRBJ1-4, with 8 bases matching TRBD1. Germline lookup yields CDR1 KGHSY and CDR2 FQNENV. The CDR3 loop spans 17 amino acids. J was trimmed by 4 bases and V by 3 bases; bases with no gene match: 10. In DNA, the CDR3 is TGTGCCAGCAGCCACGCCCTTGGACAGGGCATTAATGAAAAACTGTTTTTT. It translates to CASSHALGQGINEKLFF. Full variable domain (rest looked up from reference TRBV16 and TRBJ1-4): GEEVAQTPKHLVRGEGQKAKLYCAPIKGHSYVFWYQQVLKNEFKFLISFQNENVFDETGMPKERFSAKCLPNSPCSLEIQATKLEDSAVYFCASSHALGQGINEKLFFGSGTQLSVL.

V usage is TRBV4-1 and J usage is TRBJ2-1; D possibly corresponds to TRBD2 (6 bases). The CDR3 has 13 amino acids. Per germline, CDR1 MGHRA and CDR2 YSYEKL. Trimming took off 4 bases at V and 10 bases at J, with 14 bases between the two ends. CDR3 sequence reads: CASSPSGGWEQFF. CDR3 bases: TGCGCCAGCAGCCCGTCCGGGGGATGGGAGCAGTTCTTC.

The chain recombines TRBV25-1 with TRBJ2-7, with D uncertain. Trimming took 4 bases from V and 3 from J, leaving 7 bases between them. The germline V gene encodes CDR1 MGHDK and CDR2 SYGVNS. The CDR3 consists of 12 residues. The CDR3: CASSGTGYEQYF. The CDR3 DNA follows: TGTGCCAGCAGTGGGACCGGCTACGAGCAGTACTTC.

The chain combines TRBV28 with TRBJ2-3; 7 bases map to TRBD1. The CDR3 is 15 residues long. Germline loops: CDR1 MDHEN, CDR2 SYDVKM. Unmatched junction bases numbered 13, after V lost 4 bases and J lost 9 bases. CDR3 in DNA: TGTGCCAGCAGTTCACCGGGACAGTCATTTGAGACGCAGTATTTT. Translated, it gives CASSSPGQSFETQYF.

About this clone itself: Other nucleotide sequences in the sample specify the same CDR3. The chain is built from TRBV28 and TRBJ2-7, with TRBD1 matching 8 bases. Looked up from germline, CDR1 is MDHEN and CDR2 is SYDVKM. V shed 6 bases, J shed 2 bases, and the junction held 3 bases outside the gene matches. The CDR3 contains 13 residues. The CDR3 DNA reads TGTGCCAGCAGCCCGACAGGGGCCTACGAGCAGTACTTC. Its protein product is CASSPTGAYEQYF.

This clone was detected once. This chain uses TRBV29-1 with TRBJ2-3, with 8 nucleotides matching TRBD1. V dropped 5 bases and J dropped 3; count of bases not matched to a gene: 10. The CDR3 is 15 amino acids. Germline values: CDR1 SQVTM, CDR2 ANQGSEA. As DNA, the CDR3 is TGCAGCGTTTTGCGGCAGGGGGCTTATACAGATACGCAGTATTTT. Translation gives CSVLRQGAYTDTQYF.

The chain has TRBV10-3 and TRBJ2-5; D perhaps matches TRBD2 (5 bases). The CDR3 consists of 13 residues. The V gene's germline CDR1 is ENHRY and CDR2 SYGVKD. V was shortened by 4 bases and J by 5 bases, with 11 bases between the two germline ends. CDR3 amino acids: CAISAEPGETQYF. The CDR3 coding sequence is TGTGCCATCAGTGCCGAGCCGGGGGAGACCCAGTACTTC.

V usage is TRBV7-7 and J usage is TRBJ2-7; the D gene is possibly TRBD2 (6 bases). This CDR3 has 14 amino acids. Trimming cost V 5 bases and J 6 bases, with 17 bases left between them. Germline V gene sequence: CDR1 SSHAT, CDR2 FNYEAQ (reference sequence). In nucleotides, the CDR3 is TGTGCCAGCAGCCCACGATTGCTAGCGCGCGAGCAGTACTTC. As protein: CASSPRLLAREQYF.

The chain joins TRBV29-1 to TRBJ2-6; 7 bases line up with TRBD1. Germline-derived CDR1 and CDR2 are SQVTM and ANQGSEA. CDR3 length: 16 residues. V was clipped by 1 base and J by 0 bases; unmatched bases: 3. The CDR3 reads CSVEGGDSSGANVLTF. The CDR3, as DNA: TGCAGCGTTGAAGGAGGGGACAGCTCTGGGGCCAACGTCCTGACTTTC.

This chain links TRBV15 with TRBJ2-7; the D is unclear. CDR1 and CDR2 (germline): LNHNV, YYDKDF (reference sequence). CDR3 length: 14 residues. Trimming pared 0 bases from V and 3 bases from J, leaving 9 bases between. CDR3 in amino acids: CATSRERNRYEQYF. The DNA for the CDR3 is TGTGCCACCAGCAGAGAACGAAACCGCTACGAGCAGTACTTC.

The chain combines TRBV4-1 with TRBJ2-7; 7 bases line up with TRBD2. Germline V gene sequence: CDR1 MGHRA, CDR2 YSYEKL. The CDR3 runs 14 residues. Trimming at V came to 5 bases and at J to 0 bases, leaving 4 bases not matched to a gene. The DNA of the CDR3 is TGCGCCAGCAGCGGACTAGTGACCTCCTACGAGCAGTACTTC. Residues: CASSGLVTSYEQYF.

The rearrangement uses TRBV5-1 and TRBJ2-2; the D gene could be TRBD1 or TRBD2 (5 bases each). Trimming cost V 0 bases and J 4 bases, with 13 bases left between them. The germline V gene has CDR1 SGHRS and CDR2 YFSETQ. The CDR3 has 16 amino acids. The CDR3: CASSLARAGGTGELFF. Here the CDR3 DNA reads TGCGCCAGCAGCTTGGCCAGGGCTGGAGGCACCGGGGAGCTGTTTTTT.

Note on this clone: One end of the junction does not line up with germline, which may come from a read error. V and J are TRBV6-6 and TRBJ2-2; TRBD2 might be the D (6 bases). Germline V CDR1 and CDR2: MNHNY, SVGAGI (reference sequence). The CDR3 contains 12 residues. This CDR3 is CASSYGSGGLFF. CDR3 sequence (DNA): TGTGCCAGCAGTTACGGGTCCGGGGGGCTGTTTTTT.

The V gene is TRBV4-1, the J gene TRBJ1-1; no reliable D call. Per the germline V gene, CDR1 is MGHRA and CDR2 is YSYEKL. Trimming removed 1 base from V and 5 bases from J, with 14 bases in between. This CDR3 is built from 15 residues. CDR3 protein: CASSQVGGITTEAFF. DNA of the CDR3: TGCGCCAGCAGCCAAGTAGGAGGGATCACGACTGAAGCTTTCTTT.